The 9 T cell receptor beta chains in this list originate from one sample, sequenced in a study of cytomegalovirus exposure and HLA in healthy donors. PCR involved 60 Vbeta and 13 Jbeta primers. Profiling relied on immunoSEQ multiplex PCR, and the TCRdb table lists in-frame clones only, not all of them. The sample has 75,000 to 90,000 clones; 85% are singletons. The specimen sequenced was PBMCs. The receptors derive from a man aged 40-50 years in good health and CMV-seropositive.

The CDR3 DNA follows: TGTGCCAGCTCACCAACGAAGGCTAGCGGAGGGGGGACAGATACGCAGTATTTT. Its protein product is CASSPTKASGGGTDTQYF. J is TRBJ2-3 and V is TRBV18; D may be TRBD2 (7 bases). The CDR3 has 18 residues. The V gene's germline CDR1 is KGHSH and CDR2 LQKENI. Trimming cost V 2 bases and J 3 bases, with 21 bases left between them.

The V call is TRBV13, the J call TRBJ2-3; 9 bases line up with TRBD2. V was pared by 11 bases and J by 2 bases, with 20 bases of the junction left unmatched. The CDR3 totals 18 residues. Germline V CDR1 and CDR2: PRHDT, FYEKMQ (reference sequence). The CDR3 DNA is TGTGCCCGCGGAGAGAAGGCGGGGGGGCAAAATTTCACAGATACGCAGTATTTT. Translation: CARGEKAGGQNFTDTQYF.

This sequence joins TRBV10-2 and TRBJ2-1; perhaps TRBD2 as D (6 bases). The CDR3 loop spans 14 amino acids. Germline CDR1 and CDR2: WSHSY and SAAADI. V dropped 7 bases and J dropped 9 bases, with 19 bases sitting between them. The DNA of the CDR3 is TGCGCCAGCACTTACACTCAACTAGCCAGTGAGCAGTTCTTC. Amino acid sequence: CASTYTQLASEQFF.

The gene calls are TRBV5-1 and TRBJ2-7; TRBD1 agrees at 7 bases. Trimming cost V 0 bases and J 5 bases; bases outside gene matches: 8. The CDR3 is made up of 15 amino acids. Germline V CDR1 and CDR2: SGHRS, YFSETQ. In nucleotides, the CDR3 is TGCGCCAGCAGCTTGGAACAGGGGTCTGTGGACGAGCAGTACTTC. Its translation: CASSLEQGSVDEQYF.

The V gene is TRBV5-1, the J gene TRBJ2-7; perhaps TRBD1 as D (6 bases). This CDR3 comprises 15 residues. Germline V gives CDR1 SGHRS, CDR2 YFSETQ. Trimming removed 3 bases at V and 1 base at J, with 14 bases between. This chain's CDR3 is CASSWAGTSSYEQYF. CDR3 sequence (DNA): TGCGCCAGCAGCTGGGCCGGGACAAGTTCCTACGAGCAGTACTTC.

This chain joins TRBV29-1 and TRBJ2-3; 7 positions agree with TRBD1. The CDR3 spans 13 residues. Germline values: CDR1 SQVTM, CDR2 ANQGSEA. After removal of 0 bases from V and 4 bases from J, the junction contained 1 base not matched to a gene. Written as DNA, the CDR3 is TGCAGCGTTGAAGACAGGGGGTCAGATACGCAGTATTTT. Its translation is CSVEDRGSDTQYF.

This clone was picked up one time. J is TRBJ2-5 and V is TRBV6-5; 7 bases are a match to TRBD1. J was trimmed by 0 bases and V by 2 bases; bases with no gene match: 0. The germline V gene has CDR1 MNHEY and CDR2 SVGAGI. The CDR3 spans 14 residues. In DNA form, the CDR3 reads TGTGCCAGCAGTTACGGGACAGACCAAGAGACCCAGTACTTC. Residues: CASSYGTDQETQYF.

This sequence joins TRBV10-2 and TRBJ2-3; 9 bases are shared with TRBD2. Germline CDR1 is WSHSY and CDR2 is SAAADI. V was clipped by 3 bases and J by 0 bases; unmatched bases: 4. This CDR3 has 16 residues. This chain's CDR3 is CASSEAGGLSTDTQYF. CDR3 bases: TGCGCCAGCAGTGAAGCGGGGGGTCTTAGCACAGATACGCAGTATTTT.

This chain connects TRBV6-4 to TRBJ2-3, with 8 bases that match TRBD2. Losses at the gene ends were 5 bases for V and 8 bases for J; bases not matched to a gene: 12. Germline V gene sequence: CDR1 MRHNA, CDR2 SNTAGT. This CDR3 region has 15 residues. For the CDR3, the DNA is TGTGCCAGCAGTCCCGGGACTAGAACATCAGGTACGCAGTATTTT. Translating it yields CASSPGTRTSGTQYF.